In its sample, the clone carrying this T cell receptor beta chain was seen a few times. Its matching antigen is unknown. This record belongs to a study of beta chain features in type 1 diabetes. Study results and limitations: The study found that naive, central memory and Treg TCRB repertoires appeared more similar in patients than in healthy donors. Significant though moderate, a shortening of TCRB CDR3s appeared in all four CD4+ subsets of Type 1 diabetes patients.

Sequenced material consisted of expressed TCRB transcripts (all of the isolated RNA was reverse transcribed). Clones were read by immunoSEQ multiplex PCR, and TCRdb kept only the in-frame ones, dropping some. The table shows 600,000 or so clones, with 11% to 15% occurring only once. Germline V CDR1 and CDR2: MNHEY, SVGAGI. With V trimmed by 6 bases and J by 7 bases, 6 bases remained unmatched. This CDR3 is 13 amino acids long. The gene calls are TRBV6-5 and TRBJ2-1, with TRBD1 matching over 7 bases. The receptor comes from a man aged 18 to 35 with type 1 diabetes. The source material was naive CD4+ T cells from blood. CDR3 sequence: CASRSTGVNEQFF. In DNA form, the CDR3 reads TGTGCCAGCAGGTCAACAGGGGTTAATGAGCAGTTCTTC.